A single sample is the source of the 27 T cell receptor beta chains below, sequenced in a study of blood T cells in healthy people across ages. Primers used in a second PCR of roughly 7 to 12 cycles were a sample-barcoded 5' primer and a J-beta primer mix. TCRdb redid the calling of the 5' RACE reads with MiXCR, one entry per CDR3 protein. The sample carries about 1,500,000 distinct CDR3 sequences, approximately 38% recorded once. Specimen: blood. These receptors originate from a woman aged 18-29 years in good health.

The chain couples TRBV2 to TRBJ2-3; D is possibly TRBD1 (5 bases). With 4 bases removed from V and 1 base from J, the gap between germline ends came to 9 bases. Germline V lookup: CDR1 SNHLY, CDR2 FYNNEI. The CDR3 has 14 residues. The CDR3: CASSAGRGTDTQYF. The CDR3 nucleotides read TGTGCCAGCAGTGCCGGCAGGGGCACAGATACGCAGTATTTT.

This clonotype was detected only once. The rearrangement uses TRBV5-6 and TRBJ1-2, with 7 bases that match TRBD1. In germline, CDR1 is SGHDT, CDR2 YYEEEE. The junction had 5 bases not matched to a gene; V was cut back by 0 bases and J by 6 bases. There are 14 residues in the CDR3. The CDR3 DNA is TGTGCCAGCAGCTTGGTACAGGGGAACGATGGCTACACCTTC. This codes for CASSLVQGNDGYTF. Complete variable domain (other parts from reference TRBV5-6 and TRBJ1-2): DAGVTQSPTHLIKTRGQQVTLRCSPKSGHDTVSWYQQALGQGPQFIFQYYEEEERQRGNFPDRFSGHQFPNYSSELNVNALLLGDSALYLCASSLVQGNDGYTFGSGTRLTVV.

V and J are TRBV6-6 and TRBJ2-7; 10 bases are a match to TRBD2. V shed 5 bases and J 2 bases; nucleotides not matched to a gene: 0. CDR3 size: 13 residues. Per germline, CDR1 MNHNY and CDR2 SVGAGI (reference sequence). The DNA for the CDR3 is TGTGCCAGCAGTGGACTAGCGGCCTACGAGCAGTACTTC. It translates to CASSGLAAYEQYF.

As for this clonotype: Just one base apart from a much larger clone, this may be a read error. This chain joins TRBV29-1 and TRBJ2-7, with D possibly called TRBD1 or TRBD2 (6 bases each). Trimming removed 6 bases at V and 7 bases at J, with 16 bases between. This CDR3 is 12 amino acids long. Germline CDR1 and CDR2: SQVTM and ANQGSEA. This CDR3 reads CSVEGEYAEQYF. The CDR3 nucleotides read TGCAGCGTGGAGGGGGAGTACGCTGAGCAGTACTTC.

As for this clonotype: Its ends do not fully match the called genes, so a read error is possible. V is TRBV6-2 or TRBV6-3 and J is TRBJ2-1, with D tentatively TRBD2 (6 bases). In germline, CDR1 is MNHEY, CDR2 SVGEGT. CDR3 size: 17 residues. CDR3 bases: TGTGCCAGCAGCTACTCCGGGACTGGAGGGCTCCGGGTTAAGCAGTTCTTC. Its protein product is CASSYSGTGGLRVKQFF.

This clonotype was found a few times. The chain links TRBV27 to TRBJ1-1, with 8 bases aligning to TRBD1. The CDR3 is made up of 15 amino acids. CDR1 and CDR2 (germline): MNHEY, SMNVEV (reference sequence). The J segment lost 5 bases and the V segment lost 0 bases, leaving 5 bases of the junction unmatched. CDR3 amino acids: CASSLSRQGATEAFF. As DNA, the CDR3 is TGTGCCAGCAGTTTATCGCGCCAGGGGGCGACTGAAGCTTTCTTT.

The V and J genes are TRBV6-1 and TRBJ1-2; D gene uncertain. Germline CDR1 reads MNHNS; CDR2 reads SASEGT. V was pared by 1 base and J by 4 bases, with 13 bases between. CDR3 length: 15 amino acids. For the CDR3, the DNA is TGTGCCAGCAGTGAAGGGACGGACCCCCTCTATGGCTACACCTTC. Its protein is CASSEGTDPLYGYTF.

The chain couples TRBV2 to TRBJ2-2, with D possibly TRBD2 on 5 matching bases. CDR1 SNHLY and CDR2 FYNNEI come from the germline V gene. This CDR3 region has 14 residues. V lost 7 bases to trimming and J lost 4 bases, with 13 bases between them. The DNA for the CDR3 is TGTGCCAGCACCCGACCTAGCTCCACCGGGGAGCTGTTTTTT. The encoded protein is CASTRPSSTGELFF. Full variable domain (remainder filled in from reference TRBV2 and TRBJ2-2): EPEVTQTPSHQVTQMGQEVILRCVPISNHLYFYWYRQILGQKVEFLVSFYNNEISEKSEIFDDQFSVERPDGSNFTLKIRSTKLEDSAMYFCASTRPSSTGELFFGEGSRLTVL.

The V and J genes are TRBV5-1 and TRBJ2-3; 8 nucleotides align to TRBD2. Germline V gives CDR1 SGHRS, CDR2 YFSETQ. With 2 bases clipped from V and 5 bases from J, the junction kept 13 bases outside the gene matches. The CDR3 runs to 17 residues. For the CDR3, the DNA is TGCGCCAGCAGCTTCGCAGTAACGGGGGGGGTCGGAGATACGCAGTATTTT. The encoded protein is CASSFAVTGGVGDTQYF.

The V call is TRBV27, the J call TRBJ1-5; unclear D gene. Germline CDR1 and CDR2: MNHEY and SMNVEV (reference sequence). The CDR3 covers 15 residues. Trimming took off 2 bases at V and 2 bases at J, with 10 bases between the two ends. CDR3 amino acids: CASSLSLLGNQPQHF. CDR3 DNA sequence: TGTGCCAGCAGTTTAAGTTTACTGGGCAATCAGCCCCAGCATTTT.

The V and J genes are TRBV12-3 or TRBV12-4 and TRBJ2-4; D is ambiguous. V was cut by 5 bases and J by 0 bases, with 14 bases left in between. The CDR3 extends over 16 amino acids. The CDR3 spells CASSPAGGLAKNIQYF. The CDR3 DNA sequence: TGTGCCAGCAGTCCGGCCGGCGGTCTAGCCAAAAACATTCAGTACTTC.

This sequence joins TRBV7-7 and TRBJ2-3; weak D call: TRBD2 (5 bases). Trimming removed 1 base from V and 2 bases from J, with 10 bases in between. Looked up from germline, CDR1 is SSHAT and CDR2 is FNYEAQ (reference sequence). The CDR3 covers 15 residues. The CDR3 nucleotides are TGTGCCAGCAGCTTAGGACGGACTCCCACAGATACGCAGTATTTT. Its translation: CASSLGRTPTDTQYF.

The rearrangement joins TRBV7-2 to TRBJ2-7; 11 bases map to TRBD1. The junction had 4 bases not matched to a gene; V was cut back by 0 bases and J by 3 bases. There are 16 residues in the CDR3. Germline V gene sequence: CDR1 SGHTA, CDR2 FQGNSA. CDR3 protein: CASSLAGGQGVYEQYF. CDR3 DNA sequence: TGTGCCAGCAGCTTAGCGGGGGGACAGGGGGTCTACGAGCAGTACTTC.

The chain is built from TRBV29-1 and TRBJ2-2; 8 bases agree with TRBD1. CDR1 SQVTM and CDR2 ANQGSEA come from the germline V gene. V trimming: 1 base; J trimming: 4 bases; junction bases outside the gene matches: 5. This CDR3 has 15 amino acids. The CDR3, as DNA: TGCAGCGTTGAAGCAGGGGGCGCGGGCACCGGGGAGCTGTTTTTT. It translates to CSVEAGGAGTGELFF.

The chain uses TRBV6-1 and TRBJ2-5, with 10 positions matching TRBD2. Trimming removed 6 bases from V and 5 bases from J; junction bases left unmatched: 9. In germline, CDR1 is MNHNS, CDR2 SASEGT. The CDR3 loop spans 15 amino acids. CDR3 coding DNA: TGTGCCAGCAGAGCACTAGCGGGAAGGGTGGAGACCCAGTACTTC. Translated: CASRALAGRVETQYF.

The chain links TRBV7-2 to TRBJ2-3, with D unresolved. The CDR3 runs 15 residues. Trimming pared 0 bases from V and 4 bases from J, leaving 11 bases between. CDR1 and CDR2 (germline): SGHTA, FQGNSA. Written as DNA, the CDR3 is TGTGCCAGCAGCTTAGCTCGCCCTGCACCAGATACGCAGTATTTT. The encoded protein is CASSLARPAPDTQYF.

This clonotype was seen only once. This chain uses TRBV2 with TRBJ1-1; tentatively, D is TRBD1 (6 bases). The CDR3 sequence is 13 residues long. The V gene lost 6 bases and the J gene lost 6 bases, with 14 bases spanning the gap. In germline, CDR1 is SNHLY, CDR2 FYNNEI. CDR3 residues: CASRQTGISEAFF. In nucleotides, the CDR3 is TGTGCCAGCAGGCAAACAGGGATCTCTGAAGCTTTCTTT.

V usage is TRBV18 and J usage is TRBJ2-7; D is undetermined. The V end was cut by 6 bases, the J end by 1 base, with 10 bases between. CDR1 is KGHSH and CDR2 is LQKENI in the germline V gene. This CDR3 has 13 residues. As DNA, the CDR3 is TGTGCCAGCTCCCCCACACAGTCCTACGAGCAGTACTTC. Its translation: CASSPTQSYEQYF. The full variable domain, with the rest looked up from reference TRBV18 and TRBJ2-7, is NAGVMQNPRHLVRRRGQEARLRCSPMKGHSHVYWYRQLPEEGLKFMVYLQKENIIDESGMPKERFSAEFPKEGPSILRIQQVVRGDSAAYFCASSPTQSYEQYFGPGTRLTVT.

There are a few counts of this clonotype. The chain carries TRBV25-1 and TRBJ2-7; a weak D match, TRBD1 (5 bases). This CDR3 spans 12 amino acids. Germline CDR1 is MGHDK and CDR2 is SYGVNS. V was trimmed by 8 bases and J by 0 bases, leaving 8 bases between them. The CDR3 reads CASAGFSYEQYF. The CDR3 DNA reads TGTGCCAGCGCAGGGTTCTCCTACGAGCAGTACTTC.

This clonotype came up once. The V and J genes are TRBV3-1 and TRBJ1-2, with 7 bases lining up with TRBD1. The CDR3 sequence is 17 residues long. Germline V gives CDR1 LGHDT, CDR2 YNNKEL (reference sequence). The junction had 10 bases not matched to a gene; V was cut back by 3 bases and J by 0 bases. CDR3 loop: CASSQAGGGHANYGYTF. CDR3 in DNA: TGTGCCAGCAGCCAGGCAGGGGGGGGCCACGCTAACTATGGCTACACCTTC.

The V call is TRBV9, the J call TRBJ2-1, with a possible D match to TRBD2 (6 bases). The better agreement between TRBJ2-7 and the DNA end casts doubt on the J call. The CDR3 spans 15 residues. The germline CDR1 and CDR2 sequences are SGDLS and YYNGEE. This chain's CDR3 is CASSVGGGVSNEQYF. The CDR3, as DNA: TGTGCCAGCAGCGTAGGGGGCGGGGTGAGCAATGAGCAGTACTTC.

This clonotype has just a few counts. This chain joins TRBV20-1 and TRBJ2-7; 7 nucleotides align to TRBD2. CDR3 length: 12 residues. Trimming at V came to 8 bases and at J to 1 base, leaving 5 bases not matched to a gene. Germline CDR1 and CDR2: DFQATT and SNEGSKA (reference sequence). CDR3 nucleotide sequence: TGCAGTTTCACTAGCGAATCCTACGAGCAGTACTTC. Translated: CSFTSESYEQYF.

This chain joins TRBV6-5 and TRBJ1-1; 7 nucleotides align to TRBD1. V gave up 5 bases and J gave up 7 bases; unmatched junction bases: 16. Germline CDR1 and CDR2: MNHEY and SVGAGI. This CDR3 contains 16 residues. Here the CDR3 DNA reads TGTGCCAGCAGTCCCAGGGGGACAGTGAGAGTCCTTGAAGCTTTCTTT. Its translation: CASSPRGTVRVLEAFF.

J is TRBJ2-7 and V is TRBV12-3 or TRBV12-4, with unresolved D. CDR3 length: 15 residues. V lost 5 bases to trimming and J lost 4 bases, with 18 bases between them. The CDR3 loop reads CASSPRVPPFYEQYF. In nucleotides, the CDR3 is TGTGCCAGCAGTCCTAGGGTACCACCTTTTTACGAGCAGTACTTC.

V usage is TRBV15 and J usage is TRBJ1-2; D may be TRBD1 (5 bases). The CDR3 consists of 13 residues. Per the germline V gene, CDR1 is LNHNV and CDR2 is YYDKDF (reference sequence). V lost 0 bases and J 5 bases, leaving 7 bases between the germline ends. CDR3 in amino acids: CATSRDGGYGYTF. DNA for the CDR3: TGTGCCACCAGCAGAGATGGGGGGTATGGCTACACCTTC.

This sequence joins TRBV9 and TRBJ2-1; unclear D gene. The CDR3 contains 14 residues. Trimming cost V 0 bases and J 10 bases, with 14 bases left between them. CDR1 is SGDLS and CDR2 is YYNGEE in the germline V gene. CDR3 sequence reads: CASSVGSASPEQFF. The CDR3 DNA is TGTGCCAGCAGCGTAGGGAGTGCTTCCCCGGAGCAGTTCTTC.

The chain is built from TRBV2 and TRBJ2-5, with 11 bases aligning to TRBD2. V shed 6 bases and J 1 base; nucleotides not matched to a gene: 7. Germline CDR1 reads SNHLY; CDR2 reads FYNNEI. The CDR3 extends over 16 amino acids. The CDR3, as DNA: TGTGCCAGCAGCCTGGGACTAGCGGCCACCCAAGAGACCCAGTACTTC. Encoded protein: CASSLGLAATQETQYF.